Shown below are 30 T cell receptor beta chains from a single sample sequenced in a study of PD-L1 blockade in urothelial cancer. Profiled with immunoSEQ multiplex PCR; TCRdb holds only in-frame clones, not every one. The sample contains 85,000 to 130,000 clones, 90% to 95% of which appear only once. This material consisted of PBMCs, taken around atezolizumab (anti-PD-L1) treatment. The receptors stem from a woman of 80 years or more with urothelial cancer.

This chain connects TRBV19 to TRBJ2-1, with 7 bases fitting TRBD2. The CDR3 length is 17 residues. The V segment lost 5 bases and the J segment 3 bases; nucleotides outside the gene matches: 13. Germline values: CDR1 LNHDA, CDR2 SQIVND (reference sequence). In nucleotides, the CDR3 is TGTGCCAGTAGTCCCGACAGCGGGGCACCGGACTACAATGAGCAGTTCTTC. Its protein is CASSPDSGAPDYNEQFF.

This clone has a handful of counts. The J gene is TRBJ2-7, the V gene TRBV28, with 10 bases that match TRBD2. CDR1 and CDR2 from the germline V gene are MDHEN and SYDVKM. V was clipped by 5 bases and J by 4 bases; unmatched bases: 8. This CDR3 region has 15 residues. CDR3 amino acids: CASSTSSGSRYEQYF. The CDR3 DNA is TGTGCCAGCAGTACTTCTAGCGGGAGTCGGTACGAGCAGTACTTC.

The chain joins TRBV28 to TRBJ2-7, with TRBD2 as a possible D gene (5 bases). Germline V gene sequence: CDR1 MDHEN, CDR2 SYDVKM. The CDR3 runs 14 residues. V lost 3 bases to trimming and J lost 3 bases, with 12 bases between them. The CDR3 DNA follows: TGTGCCAGCAGTTTCCGGGGATCGAACTACGAGCAGTACTTC. Amino acid sequence: CASSFRGSNYEQYF.

The CDR3 DNA sequence: TGTGCCAGCAGTTCCCCGACAGGGACGAACACTGAAGCTTTCTTT. It yields the protein CASSSPTGTNTEAFF. The chain carries TRBV2 and TRBJ1-1; 7 bases align to TRBD1. The V and J ends lost 5 bases and 1 base, in that order; junction bases with no gene match: 7. CDR1 and CDR2 (germline): SNHLY, FYNNEI. CDR3 length equals 15 residues.

This rearrangement joins TRBV5-1 to TRBJ2-7, with D perhaps matching TRBD1 (6 bases). V was pared by 1 base and J by 6 bases, with 23 bases between. The CDR3 extends over 17 amino acids. Germline V lookup: CDR1 SGHRS, CDR2 YFSETQ. The CDR3 here is CASSLWGEGVLGSEQYF. The CDR3 DNA reads as TGCGCCAGCAGCTTGTGGGGTGAGGGGGTATTGGGTTCCGAGCAGTACTTC.

The CDR3 spells CASSDQGAGREQFF. The DNA for the CDR3 is TGTGCCAGCAGTGACCAGGGGGCAGGGCGGGAGCAGTTCTTC. The rearrangement joins TRBV2 to TRBJ2-1; 8 nucleotides agree with TRBD1. The CDR3 spans 14 residues. V shed 3 bases, J shed 10 bases, and the junction held 8 bases outside the gene matches. The germline V gene encodes CDR1 SNHLY and CDR2 FYNNEI.

The chain carries TRBV11-2 and TRBJ2-1, with TRBD2 matching over 11 bases. The germline CDR1 and CDR2 sequences are SGHAT and FQNNGV. After removal of 5 bases from V and 3 bases from J, the junction contained 3 bases not matched to a gene. This CDR3 has 15 amino acids. The CDR3 nucleotides read TGTGCCAGCAGCCCTACTAGCGGGGGCTACAATGAGCAGTTCTTC. It codes for CASSPTSGGYNEQFF.

This rearrangement joins TRBV9 to TRBJ2-1; 10 bases are a match to TRBD2. Germline CDR1 SGDLS, CDR2 YYNGEE. The CDR3 runs 17 residues. V shed 3 bases and J 4 bases; nucleotides not matched to a gene: 10. CDR3 sequence (DNA): TGTGCCAGCAGCGCCCTAGCGGGGGCCTATGGGTACAATGAGCAGTTCTTC. This translates into CASSALAGAYGYNEQFF. The full variable domain, rest sourced from reference TRBV9 and TRBJ2-1, is DSGVTQTPKHLITATGQRVTLRCSPRSGDLSVYWYQQSLDQGLQFLIQYYNGEERAKGNILERFSAQQFPDLHSELNLSSLELGDSALYFCASSALAGAYGYNEQFFGPGTRLTVL.

The chain employs TRBV10-1 and TRBJ1-5; no firm D call. Germline-derived CDR1 and CDR2 are WNHNN and SYGVQD (reference sequence). The CDR3 extends over 8 amino acids. V lost 8 bases and J 11 bases, leaving 4 bases between the germline ends. CDR3 DNA sequence: TGCGCCAGCTCGGCCCAGCATTTT. This sequence encodes CASSAQHF.

In DNA form, the CDR3 reads TGCGCCAGCAGCTTCGGTAGCGGGAGGCGATACTCCTACGAGCAGTACTTC. It is translated as CASSFGSGRRYSYEQYF. The chain has TRBV5-1 and TRBJ2-7, with 10 bases matching TRBD2. CDR3 length: 17 amino acids. Per the germline V gene, CDR1 is SGHRS and CDR2 is YFSETQ. J lost 0 bases, V lost 2 bases, and 8 bases had no gene match.

The chain uses TRBV7-9 and TRBJ1-5; perhaps TRBD1 as D (6 bases). The CDR3 contains 14 residues. V was shortened by 4 bases and J by 2 bases, with 9 bases between the two germline ends. CDR1 and CDR2 (germline): SEHNR, FQNEAQ (reference sequence). Here the CDR3 reads CASSSRQGNQPQHF. Written as DNA, the CDR3 is TGTGCCAGCAGCTCTCGACAGGGCAATCAGCCCCAGCATTTT.

This clone was detected only a few times. This chain uses TRBV19 with TRBJ1-1; 7 nucleotides agree with TRBD1. Germline V lookup: CDR1 LNHDA, CDR2 SQIVND (reference sequence). After removal of 5 bases from V and 0 bases from J, the junction contained 3 bases not matched to a gene. The CDR3 contains 14 residues. The CDR3 protein is CASSLTGMNTEAFF. CDR3 DNA: TGTGCCAGTAGTTTGACAGGGATGAACACTGAAGCTTTCTTT.

This chain links TRBV27 with TRBJ2-1; 7 nucleotides agree with TRBD2. The CDR3 spans 15 residues. Germline lookup yields CDR1 MNHEY and CDR2 SMNVEV (reference sequence). V lost 3 bases, J lost 2 bases, and 4 bases stayed unmatched. CDR3 amino acids: CASSFGGSPYNEQFF. The CDR3 coding sequence is TGTGCCAGCAGTTTCGGCGGGAGCCCCTACAATGAGCAGTTCTTC.

This chain joins TRBV19 and TRBJ1-5; 9 bases line up with TRBD1. The CDR3 extends over 16 amino acids. Germline CDR1 and CDR2: LNHDA and SQIVND (reference sequence). V gave up 4 bases and J gave up 4 bases; unmatched junction bases: 8. The CDR3 protein is CASSTRQGGMNQPQHF. The CDR3 region has the DNA TGTGCCAGTAGTACCCGACAGGGGGGTATGAATCAGCCCCAGCATTTT.

CDR3 sequence reads: CASSASGDHTTEAFF. The DNA for the CDR3 is TGTGCCAGCAGCGCCTCAGGGGATCATACGACTGAAGCTTTCTTT. The V gene is TRBV9, the J gene TRBJ1-1; weak D call: TRBD1 (6 bases). Germline V gene sequence: CDR1 SGDLS, CDR2 YYNGEE. Trimming removed 3 bases from V and 5 bases from J, with 17 bases in between. This CDR3 spans 15 amino acids.

This clone appeared a single time. The V call is TRBV11-2, the J call TRBJ2-7; D gene uncertain. Germline V gene sequence: CDR1 SGHAT, CDR2 FQNNGV. V dropped 4 bases and J dropped 0 bases, with 4 bases sitting between them. This CDR3 comprises 12 residues. The CDR3 spells CASSSSSYEQYF. The DNA for the CDR3 is TGTGCCAGCAGCTCGAGCTCCTACGAGCAGTACTTC.

The gene calls are TRBV7-9 and TRBJ2-1; D is undetermined. The CDR3 contains 12 residues. V dropped 0 bases and J dropped 8 bases, with 5 bases sitting between them. Germline V lookup: CDR1 SEHNR, CDR2 FQNEAQ (reference sequence). CDR3 loop: CASSLAADEQFF. DNA of the CDR3: TGTGCCAGCAGCTTAGCGGCCGATGAGCAGTTCTTC.

This clone appeared once. CDR3 protein: CASSPGGRANVLTF. For the CDR3, the DNA is TGTGCCAGCAGTCCGGGGGGGAGGGCCAACGTCCTGACTTTC. The rearrangement links TRBV28 to TRBJ2-6; 8 bases agree with TRBD2. V shed 5 bases and J 5 bases; nucleotides not matched to a gene: 2. Germline V gene lookup returns CDR1 MDHEN and CDR2 SYDVKM. The CDR3 runs to 14 residues.

The chain carries TRBV6-1 and TRBJ2-1; TRBD1 aligns across 7 bases. Trimming cost V 3 bases and J 1 base; bases outside gene matches: 3. Germline V gene sequence: CDR1 MNHNS, CDR2 SASEGT. CDR3 length: 15 residues. The CDR3 sequence is CASSEEQGSYNEQFF. The DNA of the CDR3 is TGTGCCAGCAGTGAGGAACAGGGGTCCTACAATGAGCAGTTCTTC.

This sequence joins TRBV6-4 and TRBJ1-1, with D possibly matching TRBD1 (6 bases). Trimming cost V 6 bases and J 1 base, with 9 bases left between them. This CDR3 is 13 amino acids long. CDR1 and CDR2 (germline): MRHNA, SNTAGT. The CDR3 region is CASSDRRNTEAFF. CDR3 DNA sequence: TGTGCCAGCAGCGACAGGAGGAACACTGAAGCTTTCTTT.

CDR3 region: CASSLQGTVQYF. CDR3 nucleotides: TGTGCCAGCAGTTTACAGGGCACGGTGCAGTACTTC. V and J are TRBV28 and TRBJ2-7, with D possibly TRBD1 on 5 matching bases. Between the trimmed V and J ends, which lost 2 bases and 9 bases, there was a span of 11 bases. CDR3 length: 12 amino acids. Per the germline V gene, CDR1 is MDHEN and CDR2 is SYDVKM.

The chain joins TRBV4-1 to TRBJ2-7; TRBD2 matches at 13 bases. With 4 bases clipped from V and 3 bases from J, the junction kept 3 bases outside the gene matches. Germline-derived CDR1 and CDR2 are MGHRA and YSYEKL. The CDR3 runs 15 residues. The CDR3 DNA follows: TGCGCCAGCAGCCCCGGGACTAGCGGGATCTACGAGCAGTACTTC. Translating gives CASSPGTSGIYEQYF.

The V call is TRBV27, the J call TRBJ2-3; 9 bases map to TRBD2. The germline V gene has CDR1 MNHEY and CDR2 SMNVEV (reference sequence). The CDR3 runs 15 residues. The junction had 9 bases not matched to a gene; V was cut back by 8 bases and J by 3 bases. The CDR3 nucleotides are TGTGCCAGCCGATTCCGAGCGGGGGGTACAGATACGCAGTATTTT. Its protein product is CASRFRAGGTDTQYF.

The chain uses TRBV18 and TRBJ1-1; D unclear. This CDR3 has 12 residues. The germline V gene encodes CDR1 KGHSH and CDR2 LQKENI. Trimming removed 3 bases from V and 4 bases from J, with 6 bases in between. The CDR3 DNA reads as TGTGCCAGCTCACCCGGTGCCACTGAAGCTTTCTTT. Residues: CASSPGATEAFF.

The J gene is TRBJ2-2, the V gene TRBV7-2; 14 bases are shared with TRBD2. Germline CDR1 reads SGHTA; CDR2 reads FQGNSA. The junction had 8 bases not matched to a gene; V was cut back by 6 bases and J by 8 bases. The CDR3 spans 16 residues. CDR3 residues: CASRGTSGSFIGELFF. The CDR3 DNA sequence: TGTGCCAGCAGAGGGACTAGCGGGAGTTTCATAGGGGAGCTGTTTTTT.

This sequence joins TRBV6-1 and TRBJ1-1; 10 nucleotides line up with TRBD1. The J segment lost 6 bases and the V segment lost 4 bases, leaving 5 bases of the junction unmatched. The germline CDR1 and CDR2 sequences are MNHNS and SASEGT. CDR3 length: 14 residues. The CDR3: CASSAGTGVPEAFF. The CDR3 DNA reads TGTGCCAGCAGTGCCGGGACAGGGGTTCCTGAAGCTTTCTTT.

The J gene is TRBJ2-1, the V gene TRBV6-5, with D perhaps TRBD2 (6 bases). V lost 5 bases and J 4 bases, leaving 9 bases between the germline ends. There are 13 residues in the CDR3. From germline, CDR1 is MNHEY and CDR2 SVGAGI. CDR3 nucleotides: TGTGCCAGCAGTGGAGGGACTTACAATGAGCAGTTCTTC. Amino acids: CASSGGTYNEQFF.

V and J are TRBV27 and TRBJ2-5, with 12 bases aligning to TRBD2. Germline CDR1 and CDR2: MNHEY and SMNVEV (reference sequence). This CDR3 contains 16 residues. The ends lost 4 bases at V and 2 bases at J; junction bases unmatched: 5. The CDR3 DNA follows: TGTGCCAGCAGTTCGGGACTAGCGGGTCGACAAGAGACCCAGTACTTC. This sequence encodes CASSSGLAGRQETQYF.

This chain links TRBV6-1 with TRBJ2-1, with TRBD1 matching over 8 bases. V lost 1 base and J lost 8; bases outside the gene matches: 4. The CDR3 runs to 14 residues. Germline CDR1 is MNHNS and CDR2 is SASEGT. The CDR3 loop is CASSEGTGIYEQFF. The DNA of the CDR3 is TGTGCCAGCAGTGAAGGGACAGGGATATATGAGCAGTTCTTC.

CDR3 DNA: TGTGCCAGCAGTGACGGTCTGAACACTGAAGCTTTCTTT. Residues: CASSDGLNTEAFF. The V and J genes are TRBV6-1 and TRBJ1-1; D is uncertain. The CDR3 runs 13 residues. Germline V gene sequence: CDR1 MNHNS, CDR2 SASEGT. V gave up 3 bases and J gave up 0 bases, with 5 bases separating them.